These 23 T cell receptor beta chains share one sample of origin, sequenced in a study of blood T cells in healthy people across ages. Through a sample-barcoded 5' primer and a J-beta primer mix, a second PCR was run for roughly 6 to 12 cycles. TCRdb analysed the 5' RACE reads with MiXCR anew, one entry per CDR3 protein. The table has 600,000 or so distinct CDR3 sequences, approximately 30% seen once. The specimen sequenced was blood. Source of these receptors: a woman of 80 years or more in good health.

This clonotype was picked up many times. This rearrangement joins TRBV5-1 to TRBJ1-2, with TRBD1 matching 9 bases. With 4 bases clipped from V and 3 bases from J, the junction kept 4 bases outside the gene matches. The CDR3 runs 14 residues. Germline V gene data show CDR1 as SGHRS and CDR2 as YFSETQ. The CDR3 nucleotides are TGCGCCAGCAGCCTGGACAGGGGTGACTATGGCTACACCTTC. Its translation is CASSLDRGDYGYTF.

About this clonotype itself: The junction shows a germline mismatch at one end, possibly a read error. The chain links TRBV9 to TRBJ2-1; maybe TRBD2 (7 bases). The CDR3 is 15 amino acids. Germline V gives CDR1 SGDLS, CDR2 YYNGEE. CDR3: CASSEGGGFPNGQFF. CDR3 sequence (DNA): TGTGCCAGCAGCGAGGGGGGGGGTTTCCCCAATGGGCAGTTCTTC.

This clonotype was found a few times. This sequence may be a read error, since a much larger clone differs from it by one base. The gene calls are TRBV20-1 and TRBJ2-4, with D possibly TRBD1 on 7 matching bases. CDR3 length: 13 residues. Germline V gene data show CDR1 as DFQATT and CDR2 as SNEGSKA (reference sequence). V was trimmed by 2 bases and J by 13 bases, leaving 18 bases between them. CDR3 sequence (DNA): TGCAGTGCTAGACCCCGGACAGGACGGGAGCAGTACTTC. Translation gives CSARPRTGREQYF.

The chain combines TRBV11-2 with TRBJ2-5; 10 positions match TRBD2. V trimming: 5 bases; J trimming: 1 base; junction bases outside the gene matches: 7. The CDR3 is 16 amino acids. Germline CDR1 reads SGHAT; CDR2 reads FQNNGV. CDR3 nucleotide sequence: TGTGCCAGCAGCCCAACTAGCGGGGATATCCAAGAGACCCAGTACTTC. It specifies CASSPTSGDIQETQYF.

V is TRBV5-1 and J is TRBJ2-1; TRBD1 matches 9 bases. V lost 0 bases and J lost 6; bases outside the gene matches: 4. Germline loops: CDR1 SGHRS, CDR2 YFSETQ. The CDR3 contains 15 residues. CDR3 protein: CASSLGTGEANEQFF. In nucleotides, the CDR3 is TGCGCCAGCAGCTTGGGGACAGGGGAGGCCAATGAGCAGTTCTTC.

V is TRBV4-2 and J is TRBJ2-1, with D tentatively TRBD2 (5 bases). This CDR3 is 13 amino acids long. The germline V and J ends were trimmed by 1 base and 7 bases, with 8 bases remaining between them. In germline, CDR1 is LGHNA, CDR2 YNFKEQ. CDR3 in amino acids: CASSQVAGNEQFF. DNA for the CDR3: TGTGCCAGCAGCCAAGTGGCGGGTAATGAGCAGTTCTTC.

With respect to this clonotype: Given a much more abundant clone one base away, this may be a read error. The chain uses TRBV4-2 and TRBJ1-1, with TRBD1 as a possible D gene (5 bases). CDR3 length: 14 residues. Looked up from germline, CDR1 is LGHNA and CDR2 is YNFKEQ. The CDR3 sequence: CTSSQGQGGTEAFF. In DNA form, the CDR3 reads TGTACCAGCAGCCAAGGTCAGGGAGGGACTGAAGCTTTCTTT.

This clonotype was found many times. The chain recombines TRBV29-1 with TRBJ1-2, with TRBD1 as a possible D gene (6 bases). Germline CDR1 SQVTM, CDR2 ANQGSEA. There are 14 residues in the CDR3. V lost 5 bases and J 2 bases, leaving 15 bases between the germline ends. CDR3 nucleotide sequence: TGCAGCGTTAGCCGGGGGGGCAGAAACTATGGCTACACCTTC. Encoded protein: CSVSRGGRNYGYTF.

This clonotype was recorded a few times. A single base separates this from a much larger clone, so it may be a read error. The chain has TRBV20-1 and TRBJ2-5; D may be TRBD1 (5 bases). Germline lookup yields CDR1 DFQATT and CDR2 SNEGSKA (reference sequence). This CDR3 region has 15 residues. V lost 6 bases and J 11 bases, leaving 28 bases between the germline ends. As DNA, the CDR3 is TGCAGTGCCCATAGTTCTAGGGGTCGGAACAGTGAGCAGTACTTC. It yields the protein CSAHSSRGRNSEQYF.

This clonotype was counted many times. The CDR3 coding sequence is TGTGCCATCAGTGTTACTAGCGGATACACAGATACGCAGTATTTT. As protein: CAISVTSGYTDTQYF. The chain links TRBV10-3 to TRBJ2-3, with 8 bases fitting TRBD2. CDR1 is ENHRY, CDR2 SYGVKD, per germline. This CDR3 is 15 amino acids long. V trimming: 4 bases; J trimming: 2 bases; junction bases outside the gene matches: 5.

V gene TRBV7-2 combines with J gene TRBJ2-2; D possibly matches TRBD1 or TRBD2 (6 bases each). The V end was cut by 5 bases, the J end by 1 base, with 17 bases between. The CDR3 extends over 17 amino acids. Per the germline V gene, CDR1 is SGHTA and CDR2 is FQGNSA. CDR3 protein: CASSHPRGLGNTGELFF. The CDR3 nucleotides read TGTGCCAGCAGCCACCCTCGGGGGCTGGGGAACACCGGGGAGCTGTTTTTT.

Ten or more counts support this clonotype. The chain joins TRBV20-1 to TRBJ1-1; no clear D gene. V lost 0 bases to trimming and J lost 0 bases, with 5 bases between them. Germline CDR1 DFQATT, CDR2 SNEGSKA (reference sequence). The CDR3 extends over 13 amino acids. As DNA, the CDR3 is TGCAGTGCTAGAGACAGTCTGAACACTGAAGCTTTCTTT. It is translated as CSARDSLNTEAFF.

The CDR3 coding sequence is TGTGCCAGCAGTTACCGGGAGGGGAAGGTCCCTAACTATGGCTACACCTTC. It specifies CASSYREGKVPNYGYTF. The chain links TRBV6-2 or TRBV6-3 to TRBJ1-2, with a weak D call TRBD1 (5 bases). V dropped 2 bases and J dropped 0 bases, with 16 bases sitting between them. The germline V gene has CDR1 MNHEY and CDR2 SVGEGT. The CDR3 has 17 amino acids.

This clonotype showed up just once. J is TRBJ2-4 and V is TRBV19, with 13 bases identical to TRBD2. Trimming at V came to 5 bases and at J to 13 bases, leaving 17 bases not matched to a gene. In germline, CDR1 is LNHDA, CDR2 SQIVND (reference sequence). This CDR3 is 17 amino acids long. The CDR3: CASSSGLAGASYNEQYF. The CDR3, as DNA: TGTGCCAGTAGTTCCGGACTAGCGGGAGCCTCCTACAATGAGCAGTACTTC.

This clonotype has at least ten counts. This sequence joins TRBV5-1 and TRBJ2-5; perhaps D is TRBD1 or TRBD2 (5 bases each). The CDR3 has 15 residues. Per the germline V gene, CDR1 is SGHRS and CDR2 is YFSETQ. V was trimmed by 0 bases and J by 5 bases, leaving 14 bases between them. CDR3: CASSLGPSWGETQYF. The CDR3 nucleotides read TGCGCCAGCAGCTTGGGTCCTTCATGGGGGGAGACCCAGTACTTC.

This clonotype was recorded at least ten times. The rearrangement uses TRBV3-1 and TRBJ2-3; no firm D call. The V and J ends lost 0 bases and 2 bases respectively, with 9 bases between them. CDR3 length equals 15 residues. The germline V gene encodes CDR1 LGHDT and CDR2 YNNKEL (reference sequence). CDR3 DNA sequence: TGTGCCAGCAGCCAAGACTCGCTCAACACAGATACGCAGTATTTT. Its protein product is CASSQDSLNTDTQYF.

This clonotype was found a few times. The chain links TRBV19 to TRBJ1-5; no definite D call. V was pared by 6 bases and J by 1 base, with 16 bases between. This CDR3 has 16 residues. Germline-derived CDR1 and CDR2 are LNHDA and SQIVND (reference sequence). CDR3 bases: TGTGCCAGTAGCGTAGGTCGGCAGGACAGCAATCAGCCCCAGCATTTT. Encoded protein: CASSVGRQDSNQPQHF.

In the case of this clonotype: Since a much larger clone is just one base distant, this may be a read error. The genes are TRBV5-1 and TRBJ2-1; 7 positions agree with TRBD2. The V gene end was trimmed by 2 bases and the J gene end by 13 bases; junction bases not matched to a gene: 12. CDR1 is SGHRS, CDR2 YFSETQ, per germline. The CDR3 sequence is 14 residues long. CDR3 protein: CASSLAGPEGTQFF. The CDR3 nucleotides are TGCGCCAGCAGCTTAGCGGGACCTGAGGGGACCCAGTTCTTC.

This clonotype showed up many times. The J gene is TRBJ2-4, the V gene TRBV20-1; D is ambiguous. This CDR3 is built from 15 residues. Germline CDR1 is DFQATT and CDR2 is SNEGSKA (reference sequence). Trimming removed 6 bases from V and 0 bases from J, with 15 bases in between. CDR3 loop: CSAHFTRTAKNIQYF. CDR3 coding DNA: TGCAGTGCCCACTTCACGAGGACAGCCAAAAACATTCAGTACTTC.

The table lists this clonotype with many counts. This chain connects TRBV10-3 to TRBJ2-7, with a possible D match to TRBD1 (6 bases). Trimming pared 5 bases from V and 5 bases from J, leaving 10 bases between. The germline V gene encodes CDR1 ENHRY and CDR2 SYGVKD. The CDR3 extends over 12 amino acids. This CDR3 reads CAISQGLNEQYF. The CDR3 coding sequence is TGTGCCATCAGTCAGGGGTTGAACGAGCAGTACTTC.

In its sample, this clonotype was seen a few times. The chain is built from TRBV4-3 and TRBJ1-6; TRBD1 might be the D (6 bases). Germline values: CDR1 LGHNA, CDR2 YSLEER. V lost 1 base, J lost 6 bases, and 10 bases lay in between. There are 15 residues in the CDR3. This chain's CDR3 is CASSQGTQGNSPLHF. For the CDR3, the DNA is TGCGCCAGCAGCCAAGGGACACAGGGTAATTCACCCCTCCACTTT.

The V call is TRBV18, the J call TRBJ1-5, with a weak D call TRBD1 (6 bases). Trimming took 5 bases from V and 7 from J, leaving 21 bases between them. Germline V gene data show CDR1 as KGHSH and CDR2 as LQKENI. This CDR3 has 16 residues. CDR3 sequence: CASSSRDGGLGQPQHF. In DNA, the CDR3 is TGTGCCAGCTCATCCAGGGACGGGGGGCTCGGACAGCCCCAGCATTTT.

V usage is TRBV5-1 and J usage is TRBJ1-1; tentatively, D is TRBD1 (6 bases). This CDR3 contains 15 residues. Germline V gene lookup returns CDR1 SGHRS and CDR2 YFSETQ. Deletions cut 0 bases from V and 5 bases from J, with 14 bases between. The chain's CDR3 is CASSLDGGHRTEAFF. The CDR3 coding sequence is TGCGCCAGCAGCTTGGATGGGGGGCATCGGACTGAAGCTTTCTTT.